Each of the 19 T cell receptor beta chains below was sequenced from the same sample in a study of cytomegalovirus exposure and HLA in healthy donors (dated by TCRdb to between 2016 and 2019). Libraries were made using the immunoSEQ multiplex PCR assay. The multiplex PCR relied on a mix of 60 forward primers for TCR Vbeta segments and 13 reverse primers for TCR Jbeta segments. Imported from immuneACCESS, the table was reduced by TCRdb to in-frame sequences with V and J called. These copies leave out some clones; in studies compared against another copy, an unresolved V gene accounts for under half, and the cause of the remainder is not known. The table for this sample lists some 180,000 clones; 75% to 85% of them were counted only once. Around 1.5% of the sample is taken by the ten largest. The sample taken for sequencing was PBMCs. The receptors come from a man younger than 35 in good health and CMV-seronegative.

The CDR3, as DNA: TGCGCCAGCAGCGGACAGATCACAGATACGCAGTATTTT. Its protein product is CASSGQITDTQYF. The J gene is TRBJ2-3, the V gene TRBV10-1; perhaps TRBD1 as D (6 bases). Germline lookup yields CDR1 WNHNN and CDR2 SYGVQD (reference sequence). Trimming pared 6 bases from V and 2 bases from J, leaving 9 bases between. CDR3 length: 13 amino acids.

This clone has just a few counts. J is TRBJ2-1 and V is TRBV11-3, with unresolved D. The CDR3 runs to 13 residues. Trimming shortened V by 3 bases and J by 2 bases, and 5 bases separated the two germline ends. The germline CDR1 and CDR2 sequences are SGHNT and YENEEA. The CDR3, as DNA: TGTGCCAGCAGCTTTGACACCTACAATGAGCAGTTCTTC. Amino acid sequence: CASSFDTYNEQFF.

This rearrangement joins TRBV9 to TRBJ1-6; TRBD1 matches 7 bases. This CDR3 is 15 amino acids long. J gave up 8 bases and V 0 bases, and 5 bases lay outside the gene matches. Looked up from germline, CDR1 is SGDLS and CDR2 is YYNGEE. CDR3 loop: CASSVDQGGHSPLHF. The DNA of the CDR3 is TGTGCCAGCAGCGTAGATCAGGGGGGACATTCACCCCTCCACTTT.

This chain links TRBV13 with TRBJ1-1, with D perhaps matching TRBD1 (5 bases). The CDR3 runs to 15 residues. Germline V lookup: CDR1 PRHDT, CDR2 FYEKMQ (reference sequence). V lost 5 bases to trimming and J lost 1 base, with 14 bases between them. The CDR3 loop reads CASSVKTTGNTEAFF. Written as DNA, the CDR3 is TGTGCCAGCAGCGTCAAGACAACAGGGAACACTGAAGCTTTCTTT.

The CDR3 region is CASSIRKPDSSGYHGELFF. The DNA for the CDR3 is TGTGCCAGTAGTATACGGAAGCCCGATTCTAGCGGATACCACGGGGAGCTGTTTTTT. The gene calls are TRBV19 and TRBJ2-2, with 7 bases identical to TRBD2. Germline V gives CDR1 LNHDA, CDR2 SQIVND (reference sequence). This CDR3 comprises 19 residues. V shed 2 bases, J shed 7 bases, and the junction held 19 bases outside the gene matches.

The chain recombines TRBV2 with TRBJ2-3, with 10 positions matching TRBD2. V lost 3 bases and J lost 1; bases outside the gene matches: 7. The CDR3 is 17 residues long. CDR1 is SNHLY and CDR2 is FYNNEI in the germline V gene. CDR3 sequence (DNA): TGTGCCAGCAGTGACTCTAGCGGGGGTTGGGGCACAGATACGCAGTATTTT. Its translation is CASSDSSGGWGTDTQYF.

J is TRBJ2-2 and V is TRBV30, with D possibly TRBD1 on 5 matching bases. CDR3 length equals 13 residues. Per the germline V gene, CDR1 is GTSNPN and CDR2 is SVGIG (reference sequence). The ends were cut back, 1 base at V and 3 bases at J, with 6 bases in the middle. CDR3 DNA sequence: TGTGCCTGGAGTGAAGGGGACACCGGGGAGCTGTTTTTT. Translated, it gives CAWSEGDTGELFF.

This clone came up once. The chain recombines TRBV5-1 with TRBJ2-5; D perhaps matches TRBD2 (5 bases). This CDR3 comprises 14 residues. Trimming stripped 0 bases from V and 2 bases from J, with 8 bases between. CDR1 and CDR2 (germline): SGHRS, YFSETQ. The CDR3 loop is CASSLGSGQETQYF. CDR3 bases: TGCGCCAGCAGCTTGGGGTCGGGGCAAGAGACCCAGTACTTC.

CDR3 region: CASTTGQPNTEAFF. The CDR3 DNA follows: TGTGCCAGTACCACGGGACAGCCGAACACTGAAGCTTTCTTT. This rearrangement joins TRBV19 to TRBJ1-1, with 7 bases that match TRBD1. Per the germline V gene, CDR1 is LNHDA and CDR2 is SQIVND (reference sequence). V lost 7 bases to trimming and J lost 1 base; unmatched junction nucleotides: 6. There are 14 residues in the CDR3.

The gene calls are TRBV7-8 and TRBJ2-7; a possible D gene is TRBD1 (6 bases). In germline, CDR1 is SGHVS, CDR2 FQNEAQ. V lost 5 bases, J lost 5 bases, and 19 bases lay in between. This CDR3 has 15 amino acids. The CDR3 here is CASSPDRITVNEQYF. CDR3 sequence (DNA): TGTGCCAGCAGCCCCGACAGGATTACCGTTAACGAGCAGTACTTC.

About this clone itself: This CDR3 is also generated by other DNA sequences in the sample. The CDR3 bases are TGTGCCAGCAGCCTGGACAGGGGGCTATCACCCCTCCACTTT. Protein product: CASSLDRGLSPLHF. The rearrangement links TRBV6-6 to TRBJ1-6, with 11 bases matching TRBD1. Germline V gives CDR1 MNHNY, CDR2 SVGAGI (reference sequence). The CDR3 spans 14 residues. With 6 bases clipped from V and 10 bases from J, the junction kept 5 bases outside the gene matches.

The V gene is TRBV4-1, the J gene TRBJ2-4, with 7 nucleotides matching TRBD1. The J segment lost 0 bases and the V segment lost 4 bases, leaving 15 bases of the junction unmatched. This CDR3 spans 19 amino acids. The germline V gene has CDR1 MGHRA and CDR2 YSYEKL. CDR3 DNA: TGCGCCAGCAGCCCGCAACCCTCGACAGGGCCACTAGCCAAAAACATTCAGTACTTC. Protein product: CASSPQPSTGPLAKNIQYF.

CDR3: CAISDSGVTEAFF. DNA of the CDR3: TGTGCCATCAGTGACTCAGGGGTCACTGAAGCTTTCTTT. The V and J genes are TRBV10-3 and TRBJ1-1; possible D gene TRBD1, 6 bases. V lost 3 bases and J 4 bases, leaving 9 bases between the germline ends. CDR1 is ENHRY, CDR2 SYGVKD, per germline. CDR3 length: 13 residues.

The chain uses TRBV7-9 and TRBJ1-1; no clear D. The CDR3 spans 13 residues. Germline V gene lookup returns CDR1 SEHNR and CDR2 FQNEAQ (reference sequence). V lost 8 bases and J lost 1, with 11 bases in between. CDR3 region: CASQQTGNTEAFF. The CDR3 DNA sequence: TGTGCCAGCCAGCAAACGGGGAACACTGAAGCTTTCTTT.

The V and J genes are TRBV28 and TRBJ2-3, with 8 nucleotides matching TRBD2. This CDR3 has 15 amino acids. Trimming took 6 bases from V and 0 from J; bases not matched to a gene: 5. The germline gives CDR1 MDHEN, CDR2 SYDVKM. CDR3 sequence: CASSRSGISTDTQYF. The CDR3 nucleotides read TGTGCCAGCAGCCGTAGCGGGATTAGCACAGATACGCAGTATTTT.

J is TRBJ2-3 and V is TRBV7-3; 7 bases align to TRBD2. The length of the CDR3 is 14 residues. From germline, CDR1 is SGHTA and CDR2 FQGTGA. The J segment lost 6 bases and the V segment lost 5 bases, leaving 8 bases of the junction unmatched. The CDR3: CASSRSAGRDTQYF. For the CDR3, the DNA is TGTGCCAGCAGCAGGTCAGCGGGGCGGGATACGCAGTATTTT.

The chain joins TRBV30 to TRBJ2-5, with 7 bases lining up with TRBD2. Germline V CDR1 and CDR2: GTSNPN, SVGIG (reference sequence). This CDR3 spans 13 amino acids. The V gene end was trimmed by 1 base and the J gene end by 5 bases; junction bases not matched to a gene: 4. CDR3 protein: CAWSGTGRETQYF. CDR3 nucleotides: TGTGCCTGGAGTGGGACCGGGAGGGAGACCCAGTACTTC.

The chain carries TRBV7-3 and TRBJ2-3; TRBD1 matches at 7 bases. J lost 2 bases, V lost 5 bases, and 4 bases had no gene match. The CDR3 runs to 14 residues. Germline V gene sequence: CDR1 SGHTA, CDR2 FQGTGA. The CDR3 sequence: CASSPGTVTDTQYF. The CDR3 nucleotides read TGTGCCAGCAGCCCCGGGACAGTCACAGATACGCAGTATTTT.

The chain carries TRBV27 and TRBJ2-2; 14 nucleotides align to TRBD2. Germline loops: CDR1 MNHEY, CDR2 SMNVEV (reference sequence). V was pared by 4 bases and J by 3 bases, with 4 bases of the junction left unmatched. This CDR3 spans 17 amino acids. This CDR3 reads CASSSQGLAGDTGELFF. In DNA, the CDR3 is TGTGCCAGCAGTTCGCAGGGACTAGCGGGAGACACCGGGGAGCTGTTTTTT.